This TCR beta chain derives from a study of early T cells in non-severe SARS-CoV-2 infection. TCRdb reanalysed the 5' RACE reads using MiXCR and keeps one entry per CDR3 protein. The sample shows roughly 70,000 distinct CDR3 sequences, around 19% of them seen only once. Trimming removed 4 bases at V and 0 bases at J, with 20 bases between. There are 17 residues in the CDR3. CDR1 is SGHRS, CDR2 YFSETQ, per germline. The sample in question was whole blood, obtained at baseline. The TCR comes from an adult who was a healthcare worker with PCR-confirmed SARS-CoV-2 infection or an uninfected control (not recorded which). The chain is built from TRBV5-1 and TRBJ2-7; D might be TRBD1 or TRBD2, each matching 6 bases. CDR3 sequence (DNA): TGCGCCAGCAGCCCCCGCGAGGGGGACTTGGACTCCTACGAGCAGTACTTC. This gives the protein CASSPREGDLDSYEQYF.